Shown below are 8 T cell receptor beta chains from a single sample sequenced in a study of blood T cell repertoires in COVID-19. TCRdb's copy holds only in-frame clones and misses some; the assay was immunoSEQ multiplex PCR. The sample has 300,000 to 500,000 clones, roughly 86% seen once. Sequencing was performed on PBMCs or T cells enriched from blood (not recorded which). Every receptor here comes from a woman aged 40 to 50 with acute COVID-19.

This clone was recorded a few times. The DNA for the CDR3 is TGTGCCAGCAGTTCAGGGGTCCAGCCCCAGCATTTT. Its translation: CASSSGVQPQHF. V gene TRBV5-6 combines with J gene TRBJ1-5, with D possibly being TRBD1 (6 bases). Deletions cut 5 bases from V and 7 bases from J, with 10 bases between. There are 12 residues in the CDR3. Per germline, CDR1 SGHDT and CDR2 YYEEEE.

The rearrangement links TRBV18 to TRBJ1-3; unclear D gene. The CDR3 runs 14 residues. From germline, CDR1 is KGHSH and CDR2 LQKENI. Trimming shortened V by 0 bases and J by 3 bases, and 6 bases separated the two germline ends. CDR3 residues: CASSPPGLGNTIYF. CDR3 sequence (DNA): TGTGCCAGCTCACCACCAGGACTTGGAAACACCATATATTTT.

The chain couples TRBV9 to TRBJ2-3; TRBD2 agrees at 7 bases. The CDR3 consists of 15 residues. J was trimmed by 2 bases and V by 0 bases; bases with no gene match: 3. Germline V gene data show CDR1 as SGDLS and CDR2 as YYNGEE. CDR3 protein: CASSVGSGNTDTQYF. The CDR3 nucleotides read TGTGCCAGCAGCGTAGGCAGCGGGAACACAGATACGCAGTATTTT.

This chain uses TRBV5-1 with TRBJ1-2; D is uncertain. The CDR3 extends over 15 amino acids. Trimming shortened V by 0 bases and J by 4 bases, and 13 bases separated the two germline ends. Germline loops: CDR1 SGHRS, CDR2 YFSETQ. CDR3: CASSLELGSSYGYTF. CDR3 coding DNA: TGCGCCAGCAGCTTGGAGTTGGGCAGCTCCTATGGCTACACCTTC. Using reference TRBV5-1 and TRBJ1-2 for the parts outside the CDR3, the full variable domain is KAGVTQTPRYLIKTRGQQVTLSCSPISGHRSVSWYQQTPGQGLQFLFEYFSETQRNKGNFPGRFSGRQFSNSRSEMNVSTLELGDSALYLCASSLELGSSYGYTFGSGTRLTVV.

The gene calls are TRBV7-9 and TRBJ2-5, with D unresolved. Germline V gene sequence: CDR1 SEHNR, CDR2 FQNEAQ (reference sequence). CDR3 size: 14 residues. With 0 bases removed from V and 4 bases from J, the gap between germline ends came to 9 bases. The CDR3 reads CASSLAADRETQYF. The CDR3 DNA reads as TGTGCCAGCAGCTTAGCGGCGGATCGAGAGACCCAGTACTTC.

The chain joins TRBV18 to TRBJ1-1; 11 positions match TRBD1. Losses at the gene ends were 5 bases for V and 1 base for J; bases not matched to a gene: 3. Germline loops: CDR1 KGHSH, CDR2 LQKENI. There are 15 residues in the CDR3. CDR3: CASSVGQGANTEAFF. In DNA form, the CDR3 reads TGTGCCAGCTCAGTAGGACAGGGGGCGAACACTGAAGCTTTCTTT.

This chain uses TRBV11-2 with TRBJ2-1, with TRBD2 as a possible D gene (5 bases). V shed 5 bases and J shed 9 bases, with 11 bases lying between them. This CDR3 has 12 residues. The germline V gene encodes CDR1 SGHAT and CDR2 FQNNGV. The CDR3 DNA reads as TGTGCCAGCAGCCTTCTCGAGGGTGAGCAGTTCTTC. Translated, it gives CASSLLEGEQFF.

This clone appeared a single time. This chain connects TRBV5-1 to TRBJ2-7; the D is unclear. Germline V gene sequence: CDR1 SGHRS, CDR2 YFSETQ. V lost 5 bases and J 0 bases, leaving 3 bases between the germline ends. The CDR3 has 11 residues. As DNA, the CDR3 is TGCGCCAGCAGGAGCTCCTACGAGCAGTACTTC. Translated, it gives CASRSSYEQYF. The entire variable domain, with the rest obtained from reference TRBV5-1 and TRBJ2-7, is as follows: KAGVTQTPRYLIKTRGQQVTLSCSPISGHRSVSWYQQTPGQGLQFLFEYFSETQRNKGNFPGRFSGRQFSNSRSEMNVSTLELGDSALYLCASRSSYEQYFGPGTRLTVT.